Below are 21 T cell receptor beta chains sequenced from a single sample in a study of blood T cell repertoires in COVID-19. The table came from immunoSEQ multiplex PCR; TCRdb's copy has only in-frame clones and leaves some out. Among around 120,000 clones listed, over 75% were seen once. Sequencing was done on a sample of peripheral blood. Receptors originate from a man older than 75 with acute or convalescent COVID-19.

The J gene is TRBJ1-2, the V gene TRBV5-1; TRBD1 matches at 11 bases. The CDR3 extends over 17 amino acids. From germline, CDR1 is SGHRS and CDR2 YFSETQ. The ends lost 3 bases at V and 4 bases at J; junction bases unmatched: 11. The CDR3 is CASSSTGTGGAPYGYTF. The CDR3 nucleotides read TGCGCCAGCAGCTCCACCGGGACAGGGGGGGCCCCCTATGGCTACACCTTC. The complete variable domain, with remaining parts taken from reference TRBV5-1 and TRBJ1-2, reads KAGVTQTPRYLIKTRGQQVTLSCSPISGHRSVSWYQQTPGQGLQFLFEYFSETQRNKGNFPGRFSGRQFSNSRSEMNVSTLELGDSALYLCASSSTGTGGAPYGYTFGSGTRLTVV.

This sequence joins TRBV6-1 and TRBJ1-3, with a tentative D call TRBD1 (5 bases). Trimming shortened V by 6 bases and J by 4 bases, and 22 bases separated the two germline ends. There are 17 residues in the CDR3. Germline V gene data show CDR1 as MNHNS and CDR2 as SASEGT. As DNA, the CDR3 is TGTGCCAGCAGCGAATCCAGCCGGGGGGAAGGCGGAAACACCATATATTTT. This encodes CASSESSRGEGGNTIYF.

The chain links TRBV2 to TRBJ2-2; 10 nucleotides align to TRBD2. Germline V gene sequence: CDR1 SNHLY, CDR2 FYNNEI. V shed 4 bases and J 2 bases; nucleotides not matched to a gene: 1. This CDR3 has 15 residues. The chain's CDR3 is CASSASGGNTGELFF. The CDR3 bases are TGTGCCAGCAGTGCTAGCGGGGGAAACACCGGGGAGCTGTTTTTT.

The V call is TRBV27, the J call TRBJ2-7; 8 bases align to TRBD2. Trimming removed 8 bases from V and 6 bases from J; junction bases left unmatched: 15. CDR1 and CDR2 from the germline V gene are MNHEY and SMNVEV (reference sequence). The CDR3 totals 15 residues. CDR3 region: CASQARRGAGGEQYF. In DNA form, the CDR3 reads TGTGCCAGCCAGGCCCGGCGGGGGGCAGGAGGCGAGCAGTACTTC.

The chain joins TRBV2 to TRBJ2-2; D might be TRBD2 (5 bases). The V gene lost 2 bases and the J gene lost 10 bases, with 8 bases spanning the gap. The V gene's germline CDR1 is SNHLY and CDR2 FYNNEI. The CDR3 contains 12 residues. CDR3 residues: CASSESSLELFF. CDR3 in DNA: TGTGCCAGCAGTGAATCTAGCCTGGAGCTGTTTTTT.

The chain employs TRBV6-2 or TRBV6-3 and TRBJ2-7, with 7 bases fitting TRBD1. In germline, CDR1 is MNHEY, CDR2 SVGEGT. Trimming cost V 6 bases and J 0 bases; bases outside gene matches: 8. The CDR3 runs to 15 residues. CDR3 DNA sequence: TGTGCCAGCAGCCCCCTGGGGACAGTCTCCTACGAGCAGTACTTC. Its protein is CASSPLGTVSYEQYF.

The genes are TRBV29-1 and TRBJ2-1; 16 nucleotides line up with TRBD2. V was pared by 3 bases and J by 0 bases, with 2 bases of the junction left unmatched. Germline V gene lookup returns CDR1 SQVTM and CDR2 ANQGSEA. The CDR3 has 17 amino acids. The CDR3, as DNA: TGCAGCGTTGAGGGACTAGCGGGAGGGTTCTCCTACAATGAGCAGTTCTTC. This codes for CSVEGLAGGFSYNEQFF.

This clone was seen only once. The genes are TRBV21-1 and TRBJ1-3; the table's TRBD1 call for D was not verified on the DNA. TRBV21-1 is flagged as a pseudogene. This CDR3 is 16 amino acids long. In DNA form, the CDR3 reads TGTGCCAGCAGCGATCTTTCAGGGATCACTGGAAACACCATATATTTT. It specifies CASSDLSGITGNTIYF.

This chain connects TRBV11-2 to TRBJ1-1; unclear D gene. CDR3 length: 11 amino acids. Trimming removed 3 bases from V and 8 bases from J, with 7 bases in between. Germline assignment: CDR1 SGHAT and CDR2 FQNNGV. Here the CDR3 DNA reads TGTGCCAGCAGCTTGCCCCTAGAAGCTTTCTTT. It specifies CASSLPLEAFF.

V usage is TRBV6-2 or TRBV6-3 and J usage is TRBJ1-5; D is uncertain. The germline V gene has CDR1 MNHEY and CDR2 SVGEGT. V lost 3 bases and J lost 4, with 4 bases in between. CDR3 length: 12 amino acids. Here the CDR3 DNA reads TGTGCCAGCAGTTATGTAAATCAGCCCCAGCATTTT. This codes for CASSYVNQPQHF.

This clone was picked up a small number of times. The chain is built from TRBV11-2 and TRBJ2-7; no reliable D call. Trimming stripped 0 bases from V and 2 bases from J, with 14 bases between. The CDR3 extends over 16 amino acids. Germline assignment: CDR1 SGHAT and CDR2 FQNNGV. The CDR3 is CASSLDPGPATYEQYF. The CDR3 DNA reads TGTGCCAGCAGCTTAGATCCGGGTCCCGCTACCTACGAGCAGTACTTC.

The rearrangement joins TRBV5-4 to TRBJ2-3, with D uncertain. Germline V CDR1 and CDR2: SGHNT, YYREEE (reference sequence). The CDR3 extends over 14 amino acids. V was pared by 3 bases and J by 2 bases, with 10 bases between. The CDR3 is CASSSESYTDTQYF. The CDR3 bases are TGTGCCAGCAGCTCCGAATCCTACACAGATACGCAGTATTTT.

The J gene is TRBJ2-7, the V gene TRBV5-1, with 8 positions matching TRBD1. The CDR3 covers 14 residues. Germline V CDR1 and CDR2: SGHRS, YFSETQ. J gave up 6 bases and V 4 bases, and 9 bases lay outside the gene matches. CDR3 amino acids: CASSAGTGGIEQYF. CDR3 DNA sequence: TGCGCCAGCAGCGCCGGGACAGGAGGGATCGAGCAGTACTTC. Full variable domain (missing parts from reference TRBV5-1 and TRBJ2-7): KAGVTQTPRYLIKTRGQQVTLSCSPISGHRSVSWYQQTPGQGLQFLFEYFSETQRNKGNFPGRFSGRQFSNSRSEMNVSTLELGDSALYLCASSAGTGGIEQYFGPGTRLTVT.

The gene calls are TRBV19 and TRBJ1-2; 8 bases are shared with TRBD1. V lost 5 bases and J lost 3; bases outside the gene matches: 5. The CDR3 consists of 14 residues. The germline gives CDR1 LNHDA, CDR2 SQIVND (reference sequence). CDR3 residues: CASSFGQGDYGYTF. Written as DNA, the CDR3 is TGTGCCAGTAGTTTCGGACAGGGTGACTATGGCTACACCTTC.

This clone was counted only a few times. The V gene is TRBV5-1, the J gene TRBJ2-6; 7 bases match TRBD2. CDR1 and CDR2 (germline): SGHRS, YFSETQ. With 4 bases clipped from V and 5 bases from J, the junction kept 6 bases outside the gene matches. The CDR3 has 15 amino acids. The CDR3 sequence: CASSGGEGWANVLTF. In DNA form, the CDR3 reads TGCGCCAGCAGCGGAGGGGAGGGCTGGGCCAACGTCCTGACTTTC.

The rearrangement links TRBV7-2 to TRBJ2-5; no clear D. Trimming took off 1 base at V and 1 base at J, with 10 bases between the two ends. The CDR3 has 15 residues. Germline V gene lookup returns CDR1 SGHTA and CDR2 FQGNSA. The CDR3 DNA reads as TGTGCCAGCAGCTTAGGCGGCACCCCCCAAGAGACCCAGTACTTC. The encoded protein is CASSLGGTPQETQYF.

V is TRBV5-1 and J is TRBJ1-1; 10 bases align to TRBD1. J was trimmed by 4 bases and V by 0 bases; bases with no gene match: 0. Germline V lookup: CDR1 SGHRS, CDR2 YFSETQ. The CDR3 has 14 amino acids. The CDR3 DNA follows: TGCGCCAGCAGCTTGGGGGACAGGGGCACTGAAGCTTTCTTT. Translation: CASSLGDRGTEAFF.

CDR3 DNA sequence: TGTGCCAGCAGCGAGCGGACAGCTAGCTCCTACAATGAGCAGTTCTTC. As protein: CASSERTASSYNEQFF. V is TRBV9 and J is TRBJ2-1; possible D gene TRBD1, 6 bases. Germline CDR1 SGDLS, CDR2 YYNGEE. Trimming took off 3 bases at V and 0 bases at J, with 13 bases between the two ends. The CDR3 is 16 residues long.

V is TRBV18 and J is TRBJ2-2; the D gene is possibly TRBD2 (5 bases). In germline, CDR1 is KGHSH, CDR2 LQKENI. The CDR3 runs to 17 residues. V was clipped by 2 bases and J by 3 bases, with 16 bases between them. DNA for the CDR3: TGTGCCAGCTCACCAGCCGGGGTCTACCGGGACACCGGGGAGCTGTTTTTT. Protein product: CASSPAGVYRDTGELFF.

The count of this clone is one. The CDR3, as DNA: TGCGCCAGCAGCCTTTACAGGGGGCGAACTGAAGCTTTCTTT. This codes for CASSLYRGRTEAFF. The chain joins TRBV4-1 to TRBJ1-1, with 9 bases that match TRBD1. This CDR3 has 14 residues. Germline V gives CDR1 MGHRA, CDR2 YSYEKL. After removal of 4 bases from V and 5 bases from J, the junction contained 5 bases not matched to a gene.

V and J are TRBV12-3 or TRBV12-4 and TRBJ1-5; unclear D gene. The V end was cut by 1 base, the J end by 11 bases, with 6 bases between. This CDR3 region has 11 residues. The CDR3 sequence: CASSLGGAQHF. The CDR3 DNA follows: TGTGCCAGCAGTTTAGGAGGCGCCCAGCATTTT.